This T cell receptor (beta chain) stems from a study of OX40 agonist ivuxolimab in advanced cancers. This clone was recorded once. Sequenced by immunoSEQ multiplex PCR; TCRdb stores in-frame clones only, minus some. Here the sample spans tens of thousands of clones, just over 85% being singletons. Germline assignment: CDR1 SEHNR and CDR2 FQNEAQ (reference sequence). Trimming stripped 1 base from V and 8 bases from J, with 20 bases between. The CDR3 contains 16 residues. The receptor comes from an adult with an advanced solid tumor such as melanoma, head and neck, liver or kidney cancer. Sequenced material: CD4+ or CD8+ T cells sorted from blood, taken in a trial of the OX40 agonist ivuxolimab. The chain joins TRBV7-9 to TRBJ1-2; maybe TRBD1 (6 bases). The CDR3: CASSLDQTGWGQGYTF. The CDR3 region has the DNA TGTGCCAGCAGCTTAGACCAGACAGGTTGGGGCCAAGGCTACACCTTC.